Listed below are T cell receptor beta chains from one sample, sequenced in a study of cytomegalovirus exposure and HLA in healthy donors. The method was immunoSEQ multiplex PCR; TCRdb's version includes in-frame clones alone and lacks a portion of them. In the table there are approximately 150,000 clones, roughly 80% of which are singletons. Sequenced sample: PBMCs. The receptors were sampled from a man aged 45-60 years in good health and CMV-seropositive. The CDR3 runs from the conserved cysteine through the conserved F or W. Each record gives: clone size, D gene, V gene, J gene, CDR3 protein, CDR3 DNA. D genes are given only for firm matches. For some rows the clone size is stated as once, few or many, or as a class when expanded; others skip it.

>NA|TRBD2|TRBV4-2|TRBJ2-7
CASSQEGRAEQYF
TGTGCCAGCAGCCAAGAAGGGAGGGCCGAGCAGTACTTC
>NA|NA|TRBV14|TRBJ2-4
CASSQDLGLAKNIQYF
TGTGCCAGCAGCCAAGATCTGGGACTAGCCAAAAACATTCAGTACTTC
>NA|TRBD1|TRBV18|TRBJ1-5
CASSPTGDSNQPQHF
TGTGCCAGCTCACCGACAGGGGATAGCAATCAGCCCCAGCATTTT
>NA|NA|TRBV7-8|TRBJ1-5
CASSLAGGAQPQHF
TGTGCCAGCAGCTTAGCGGGGGGGGCCCAGCCCCAGCATTTT
>NA|NA|TRBV28|TRBJ2-3
CVSGFPGLSTDTQYF
TGTGTCAGCGGTTTCCCAGGTTTGAGCACAGATACGCAGTATTTT
>NA|TRBD2|TRBV4-2|TRBJ2-1
CASSQEFVAGLGEQFF
TGTGCCAGCAGCCAAGAGTTTGTAGCGGGCCTGGGGGAGCAGTTCTTC
>NA|NA|TRBV10-3|TRBJ2-2
CAGGALGDTGELFF
TGTGCCGGAGGGGCCCTGGGGGACACCGGGGAGCTGTTTTTT
>NA|NA|TRBV7-9|TRBJ1-1
CASSSVTGGGEAFF
TGTGCCAGCAGCTCTGTGACCGGGGGAGGTGAAGCTTTCTTT
>NA|TRBD1|TRBV7-2|TRBJ1-1
CASSYRQGQNTEAFF
TGTGCCAGCAGCTACAGACAGGGGCAGAACACTGAAGCTTTCTTT
>NA|NA|TRBV7-9|TRBJ1-4
CASSFLEDRANEKLFF
TGTGCCAGCAGCTTTTTGGAGGACAGAGCTAATGAAAAACTGTTTTTT
>NA|NA|TRBV5-1|TRBJ2-1
CASSLGPTGGYNEQFF
TGCGCCAGCAGCTTGGGCCCGACAGGCGGGTACAATGAGCAGTTCTTC
>NA|TRBD1|TRBV7-9|TRBJ1-2
CASSLWDRANYGYTF
TGTGCCAGCAGCTTATGGGACAGGGCTAACTATGGCTACACCTTC
>NA|TRBD1|TRBV5-1|TRBJ2-2
CASSLSGTGNTGELFF
TGCGCCAGCAGCTTGTCAGGGACAGGAAACACCGGGGAGCTGTTTTTT
>NA|NA|TRBV5-6|TRBJ2-6
CASSYREAGANVLTF
TGTGCCAGCAGCTACAGGGAAGCTGGGGCCAACGTCCTGACTTTC
>NA|NA|TRBV7-2|TRBJ2-1
CASSRGLADEQFF
TGTGCCAGCAGCCGGGGGCTAGCGGATGAGCAGTTCTTC
>NA|TRBD2|TRBV11-2|TRBJ2-2
CASSLVSGGLTGELFF
TGTGCCAGCAGCTTAGTTAGCGGGGGGCTCACCGGGGAGCTGTTTTTT
>NA|TRBD2|TRBV7-3|TRBJ2-5
CASSLTGAGGRETQYF
TGTGCCAGCAGCTTAACGGGAGCGGGAGGACGAGAGACCCAGTACTTC
>NA|NA|TRBV11-2|TRBJ1-2
CASSSSPSGGYTF
TGTGCCAGCAGCTCCAGCCCTTCGGGTGGCTACACCTTC
>NA|NA|TRBV7-3|TRBJ2-1
CASRPAGAGLNEQFF
TGTGCCAGCAGGCCGGCCGGAGCGGGTCTCAATGAGCAGTTCTTC
>once|NA|TRBV6-6|TRBJ1-4
CASSRDISKLFF
TGTGCCAGCAGTCGGGACATTTCCAAACTGTTTTTT
>NA|NA|TRBV5-5|TRBJ1-4
CASSLAPSVTNEKLFF
TGTGCCAGCAGCTTGGCCCCGTCCGTGACTAATGAAAAACTGTTTTTT
>NA|NA|TRBV6-1|TRBJ2-1
CASRPDRASGNEQFF
TGTGCCAGCAGGCCGGACAGGGCTAGCGGCAATGAGCAGTTCTTC
>few|NA|TRBV28|TRBJ1-5
CASSLPAGTGQPQHF
TGTGCCAGCAGCCTCCCGGCAGGCACGGGGCAGCCCCAGCATTTT
>once|TRBD2|TRBV4-2|TRBJ2-1
CASSQGLAGFYNEQFF
TGTGCCAGCAGCCAAGGGCTAGCGGGCTTCTACAATGAGCAGTTCTTC
>NA|NA|TRBV28|TRBJ1-6
CASSLLSSSYNSPLHF
TGTGCCAGCAGCCTCCTAAGCTCCTCCTATAATTCACCCCTCCACTTT
>NA|TRBD1|TRBV19|TRBJ1-5
CASNTGGQARGNQPQHF
TGTGCCAGTAACACAGGGGGCCAGGCTCGGGGCAATCAGCCCCAGCATTTT
>NA|NA|TRBV18|TRBJ1-1
CASSPTGKNTEAFF
TGTGCCAGCTCACCAACAGGGAAAAACACTGAAGCTTTCTTT
>NA|NA|TRBV5-1|TRBJ1-2
CASSPDPQGHYGYTF
TGCGCCAGCAGCCCTGACCCACAGGGTCACTATGGCTACACCTTC
>NA|NA|TRBV5-1|TRBJ1-1
CASKKQENTEAFF
TGCGCCAGCAAAAAACAGGAGAACACTGAAGCTTTCTTT
>NA|TRBD1|TRBV27|TRBJ2-7
CASSFDRVGVEQYF
TGTGCCAGCAGTTTTGACAGGGTCGGTGTCGAGCAGTACTTC
>NA|NA|TRBV28|TRBJ1-6
CATGGEEYSPLHF
TGTGCCACCGGGGGGGAGGAGTATTCACCCCTCCACTTT
>NA|NA|TRBV18|TRBJ2-7
CASSPGPSNEQYF
TGTGCCAGCTCACCTGGCCCGTCCAACGAGCAGTACTTC
>NA|NA|TRBV5-4|TRBJ2-3
CASGKTSTDTQYF
TGTGCCAGCGGTAAAACTTCCACAGATACGCAGTATTTT
>NA|NA|TRBV7-9|TRBJ2-1
CSSSIQGTLGFF
TGTTCCAGCAGTATCCAGGGGACCCTTGGGTTCTTC
>NA|TRBD1|TRBV25-1|TRBJ2-3
CASSTGGSTDTQYF
TGTGCCAGCAGTACAGGGGGTAGCACAGATACGCAGTATTTT
>NA|TRBD2|TRBV7-9|TRBJ2-5
CASSRYSGSNQETQYF
TGTGCCAGCAGCAGATATAGCGGGAGTAATCAAGAGACCCAGTACTTC
>NA|NA|TRBV28|TRBJ2-5
CASSRAGLYQETQYF
TGTGCCAGCAGTAGGGCAGGGTTATACCAAGAGACCCAGTACTTC
>NA|TRBD1|TRBV28|TRBJ2-2
CASSDPTGMGTGELFF
TGTGCCAGCAGTGACCCGACAGGGATGGGGACCGGGGAGCTGTTTTTT
>NA|TRBD2|TRBV27|TRBJ2-2
CASSLGLAGAGGELFF
TGTGCCAGCAGTTTAGGGCTAGCGGGAGCTGGCGGGGAGCTGTTTTTT
>NA|TRBD1|TRBV29-1|TRBJ2-3
CSVVPQRTGGTDTQYF
TGCAGCGTGGTGCCTCAGCGCACAGGGGGCACAGATACGCAGTATTTT
>NA|NA|TRBV2|TRBJ2-2
CASLAETVNTGELFF
TGTGCCAGCCTGGCGGAGACAGTGAACACCGGGGAGCTGTTTTTT
>NA|NA|TRBV7-3|TRBJ2-2
CASSLTSGGTGELFF
TGTGCCAGCAGCTTAACTAGCGGAGGCACCGGGGAGCTGTTTTTT
>NA|NA|TRBV9|TRBJ2-1
CASSVEAGTNEQFF
TGTGCCAGCAGCGTAGAGGCGGGAACCAATGAGCAGTTCTTC
>once|NA|TRBV14|TRBJ1-2
CASSQGARVYGYTF
TGTGCCAGCAGCCAAGGGGCGAGGGTTTATGGCTACACCTTC
>NA|TRBD1|TRBV2|TRBJ2-7
CASRNRGGYEQYF
TGTGCCAGCAGAAACAGGGGCGGTTACGAGCAGTACTTC
>NA|NA|TRBV5-4|TRBJ1-1
CASSHTPRGHTEAFF
TGTGCCAGCAGCCACACCCCGCGGGGACACACTGAAGCTTTCTTT
>NA|NA|TRBV6-6|TRBJ2-1
CASSPTENEQFF
TGTGCCAGCAGCCCGACAGAAAATGAGCAGTTCTTC
>NA|TRBD2|TRBV7-8|TRBJ2-2
CASSSTSGRARTGELFF
TGTGCCAGCAGCTCGACTAGCGGGAGGGCCCGCACCGGGGAGCTGTTTTTT